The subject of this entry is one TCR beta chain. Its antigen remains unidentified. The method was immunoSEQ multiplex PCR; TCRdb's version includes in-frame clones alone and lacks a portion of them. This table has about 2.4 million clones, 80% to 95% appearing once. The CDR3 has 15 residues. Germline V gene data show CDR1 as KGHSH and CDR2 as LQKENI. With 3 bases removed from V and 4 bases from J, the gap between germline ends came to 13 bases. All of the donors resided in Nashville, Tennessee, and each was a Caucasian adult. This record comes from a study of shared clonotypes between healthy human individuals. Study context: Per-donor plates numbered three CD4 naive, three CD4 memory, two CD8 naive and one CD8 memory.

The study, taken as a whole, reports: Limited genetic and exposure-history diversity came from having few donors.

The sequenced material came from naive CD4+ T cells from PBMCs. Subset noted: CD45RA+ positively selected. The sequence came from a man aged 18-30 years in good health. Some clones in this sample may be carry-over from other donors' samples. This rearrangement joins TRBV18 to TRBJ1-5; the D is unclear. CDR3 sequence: CASSPGVGMNQPQHF. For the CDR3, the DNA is TGTGCCAGCTCACCTGGAGTTGGCATGAATCAGCCCCAGCATTTT.